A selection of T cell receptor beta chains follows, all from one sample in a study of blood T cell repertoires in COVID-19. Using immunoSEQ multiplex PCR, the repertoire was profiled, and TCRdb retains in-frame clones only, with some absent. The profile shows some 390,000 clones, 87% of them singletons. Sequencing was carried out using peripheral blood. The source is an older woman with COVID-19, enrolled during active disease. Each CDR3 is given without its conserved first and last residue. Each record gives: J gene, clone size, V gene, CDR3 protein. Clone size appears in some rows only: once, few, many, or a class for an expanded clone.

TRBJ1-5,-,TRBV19,ATRRRGLGDQPQH
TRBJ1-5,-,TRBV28,ASSLSGTRQPQH
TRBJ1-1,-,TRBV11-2,ASSLGGGSWGTEAF
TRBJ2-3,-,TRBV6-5,ASSYRRGAYTDTQY
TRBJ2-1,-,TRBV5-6,ASSSRDRAYNEQF
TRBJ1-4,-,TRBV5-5,ASSYQGGREKLF
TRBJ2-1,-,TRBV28,ASSTPGRGNNEQF
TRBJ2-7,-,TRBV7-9,ASSLTGGKHEQY
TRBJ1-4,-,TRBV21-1,ASCHSLGLSTTNEKLF
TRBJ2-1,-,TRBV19,ASRTSGAYNEQF
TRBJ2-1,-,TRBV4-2,ASSLKAGLDSNEQF
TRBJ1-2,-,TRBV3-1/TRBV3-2,ASSRDLQGAGGYT
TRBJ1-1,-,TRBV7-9,ASSPDRGGYTEAF
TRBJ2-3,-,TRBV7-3,ASSLTSGLTDTQY
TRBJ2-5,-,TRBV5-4,ASSLLLQTQY
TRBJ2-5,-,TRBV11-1,ASSRRDSNRETQY
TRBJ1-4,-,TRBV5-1,ASSLQGSINEKLF
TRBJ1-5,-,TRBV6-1,ASSDGVLRKGTAIQPQH
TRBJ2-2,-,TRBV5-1,ASSSPQAGELF
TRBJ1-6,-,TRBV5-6,ASSLVASRVRSPLH
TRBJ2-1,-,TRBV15,ATSRGGGVEQF
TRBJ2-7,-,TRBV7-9,ASSAGTSDHEQY
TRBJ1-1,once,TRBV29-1,SGQGGRSEAF